Sequencing of this TCR beta chain was carried out in a study of blood T cell repertoires in COVID-19. Study summary: The United States, Italy and Spain were the sources of the acute and convalescent COVID-19 samples. The cDNA or gDNA used as material had been derived from T cells, B-cell-depleted T cells, or PBMCs.

This clone was detected only a few times. Germline CDR1 reads GTSNPN; CDR2 reads SVGIG (reference sequence). The CDR3 contains 13 residues. J lost 3 bases, V lost 5 bases, and 3 bases had no gene match. In the authors' methods: Estimation of nucleated cell counts was performed using reference gene primer amplification. This table comes from immunoSEQ multiplex PCR, and its TCRdb copy is limited to in-frame clones, with some not included. That table is the source of V, J and clone size, and D and trimming were worked out from the DNA. The data show about 34,000 clones, less than 95% seen once. The receptor was derived from a man aged 80 or over with acute or convalescent COVID-19. Material: peripheral blood. The chain carries TRBV30 and TRBJ1-4, with 7 bases identical to TRBD1. The CDR3 DNA reads TGTGCCTGGCGCGGGACAGCTAATGAAAAACTGTTTTTT. Translation: CAWRGTANEKLFF.